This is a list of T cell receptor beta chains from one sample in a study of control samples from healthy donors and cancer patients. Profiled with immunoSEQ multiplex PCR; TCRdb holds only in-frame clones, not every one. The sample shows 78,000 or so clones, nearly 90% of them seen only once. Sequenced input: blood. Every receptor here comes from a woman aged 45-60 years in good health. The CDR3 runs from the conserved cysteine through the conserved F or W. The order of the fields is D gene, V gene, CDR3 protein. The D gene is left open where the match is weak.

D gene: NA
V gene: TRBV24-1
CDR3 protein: CATSDNNNYEQYF

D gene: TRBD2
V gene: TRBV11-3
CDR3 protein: CASSLISGGQDTQYF

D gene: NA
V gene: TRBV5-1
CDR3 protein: CASSLYELNEQFF

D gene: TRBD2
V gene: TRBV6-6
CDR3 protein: CASSPRGLAGGTGELFF

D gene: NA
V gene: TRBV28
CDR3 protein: CASTLGGTDGEAFF

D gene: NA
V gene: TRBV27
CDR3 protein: CASKFTTNSYEQYF

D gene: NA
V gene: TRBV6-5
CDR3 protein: CASSLRGGGSEKLFF

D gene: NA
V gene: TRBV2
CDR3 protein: CASSEGGSGNTIYF

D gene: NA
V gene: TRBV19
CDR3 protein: CASSSEWTGELFF

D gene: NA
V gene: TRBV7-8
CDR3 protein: CASSLFYGTDNEQFF

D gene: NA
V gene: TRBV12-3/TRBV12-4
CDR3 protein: CASSLQGDYGYTF

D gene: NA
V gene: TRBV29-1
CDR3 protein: CSVEPGANTGELFF

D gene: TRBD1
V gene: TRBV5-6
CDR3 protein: CASSSDRGLSPLHF

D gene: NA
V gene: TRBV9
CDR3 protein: CASSVRLNTEAFF

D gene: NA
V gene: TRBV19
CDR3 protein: CASSIYGSGYGTEAFF

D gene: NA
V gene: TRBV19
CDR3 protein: CASSALQVSNQPQHF

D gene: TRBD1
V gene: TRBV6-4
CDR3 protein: CASSPNPGQAEAFF

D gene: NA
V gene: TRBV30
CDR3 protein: CAWSVGAGNYGYTF

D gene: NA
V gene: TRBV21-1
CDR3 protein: CASSPQPQSLLNREKLFF

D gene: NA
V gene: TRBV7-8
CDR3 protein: CASSLVGQAGEKLFF

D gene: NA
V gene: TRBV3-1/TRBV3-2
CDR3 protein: CASSTQNRVGYTF

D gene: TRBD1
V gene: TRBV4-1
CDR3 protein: CASSQTGTGIGNTIYF

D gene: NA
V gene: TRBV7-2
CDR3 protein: CASSLETNNYGYTF

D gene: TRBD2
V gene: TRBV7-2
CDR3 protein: CASSLTSGLMFYEQYF

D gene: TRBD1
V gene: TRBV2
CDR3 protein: CASRGDRGYNSPLHF

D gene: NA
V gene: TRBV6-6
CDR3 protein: CASSGSSPGGRGQPQHF

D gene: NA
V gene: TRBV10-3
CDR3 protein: CAISESGFGNTIYF

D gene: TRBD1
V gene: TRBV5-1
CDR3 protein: CASSRDSSFTGNTIYF

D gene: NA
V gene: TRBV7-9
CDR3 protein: CASSRRTPEAFF

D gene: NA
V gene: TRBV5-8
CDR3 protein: CASSKRPPVRDEQFF

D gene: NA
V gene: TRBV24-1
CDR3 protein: CATSAAESNTGELFF

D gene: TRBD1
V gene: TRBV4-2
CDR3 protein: CASSQDKGQGYGYTF

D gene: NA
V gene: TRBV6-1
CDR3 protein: CASSEEDRTDTQYF

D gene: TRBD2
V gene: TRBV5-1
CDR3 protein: CARSVGGGGEQYF

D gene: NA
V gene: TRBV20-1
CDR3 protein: CSARAAYEQYF

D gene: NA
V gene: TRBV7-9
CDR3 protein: CASSFLGAGEGRTDTQYF

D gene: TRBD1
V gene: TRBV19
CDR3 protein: CVSQQGTYTGELFF

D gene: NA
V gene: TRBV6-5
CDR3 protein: CASSYRPTDTQYF

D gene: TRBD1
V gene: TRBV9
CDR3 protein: CASSEQGQGQPQHF

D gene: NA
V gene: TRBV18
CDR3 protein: CASSMSSSDTQYF

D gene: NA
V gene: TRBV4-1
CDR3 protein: CASSQGPNYGYTF

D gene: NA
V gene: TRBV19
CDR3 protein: CASSMGTAQPQHF

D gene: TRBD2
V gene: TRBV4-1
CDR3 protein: CASSPVAGLSYEQYF

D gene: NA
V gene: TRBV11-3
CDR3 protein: CASFNPGRNSPLHF

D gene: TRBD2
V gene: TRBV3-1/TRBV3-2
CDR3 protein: CASSQTSGGHEQYF

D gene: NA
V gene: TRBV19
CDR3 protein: CASSTWLSYNEQFF

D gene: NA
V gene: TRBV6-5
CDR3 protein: CASTFGPNTGELFF

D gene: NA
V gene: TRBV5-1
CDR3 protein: CASSLEIAVYNEQFF